This TCR beta chain was recovered during a study of blood T cell repertoires in COVID-19. Per the authors' pipeline: For nucleated cells, counts were estimated from reference gene primer amplification. Sequenced by immunoSEQ multiplex PCR; TCRdb stores in-frame clones only, minus some. V, J and clone size were drawn from that table, and D and trimming were deduced from the DNA. The sample carries tens of thousands of clones, around 90% recorded once. This clone is medium-sized within its sample. The CDR3 has 12 residues. Germline lookup yields CDR1 SNHLY and CDR2 FYNNEI. The V end lost 6 bases, the J end lost 8 bases, and 12 bases lay between the germline ends.

V is TRBV2 and J is TRBJ2-3; no reliable D call. This sequence was found in a man aged 45-60 years with acute or convalescent COVID-19. The sample taken for sequencing was peripheral blood. For the CDR3, the DNA is TGTGCCAGCAGCCCCCGGGTATCTACGCAGTATTTT. This gives the protein CASSPRVSTQYF.